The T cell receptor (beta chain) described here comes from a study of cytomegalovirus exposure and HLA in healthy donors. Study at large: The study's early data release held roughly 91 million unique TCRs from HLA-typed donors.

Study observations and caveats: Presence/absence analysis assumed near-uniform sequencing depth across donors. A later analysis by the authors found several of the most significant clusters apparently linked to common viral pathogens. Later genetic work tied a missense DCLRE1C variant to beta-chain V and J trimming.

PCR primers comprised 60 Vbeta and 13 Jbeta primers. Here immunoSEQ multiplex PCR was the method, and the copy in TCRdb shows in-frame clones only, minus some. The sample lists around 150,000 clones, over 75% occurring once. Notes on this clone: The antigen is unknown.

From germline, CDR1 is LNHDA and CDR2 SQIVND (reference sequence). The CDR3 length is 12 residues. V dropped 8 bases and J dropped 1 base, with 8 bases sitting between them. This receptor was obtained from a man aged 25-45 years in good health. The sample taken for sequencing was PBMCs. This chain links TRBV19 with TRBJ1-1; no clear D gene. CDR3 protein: CASRRGNTEAFF. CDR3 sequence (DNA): TGTGCCAGTCGTCGGGGGAACACTGAAGCTTTCTTT.